The 8 T cell receptor beta chains given below trace back to one sample, sequenced in a study of control samples from healthy donors and cancer patients. Some clones are missing from TCRdb's copy, which holds only in-frame ones; the method was immunoSEQ multiplex PCR. Among roughly 170,000 clones listed, 75% to 95% were seen once. Material: blood. The source of these receptors is a woman in her thirties or forties in good health.

This chain links TRBV3-1 (or the pseudogene TRBV3-2) with TRBJ2-2; no clear D gene. The CDR3 length is 14 residues. Germline assignment: CDR1 LGHDT and CDR2 YNNKEL (reference sequence). V was shortened by 1 base and J by 3 bases, with 6 bases between the two germline ends. The CDR3 spells CASSQGRDTGELFF. The CDR3 coding sequence is TGTGCCAGCAGCCAAGGCAGAGACACCGGGGAGCTGTTTTTT.

This clone has only a few counts. CDR3 in amino acids: CASSLGSGGAGLETQYF. The CDR3 coding sequence is TGCGCCAGCAGCTTGGGAAGCGGGGGGGCCGGGTTGGAGACCCAGTACTTC. V gene TRBV5-1 combines with J gene TRBJ2-5; 10 bases map to TRBD2. CDR3 length equals 17 residues. V dropped 0 bases and J dropped 5; count of bases not matched to a gene: 10. Per germline, CDR1 SGHRS and CDR2 YFSETQ.

The chain employs TRBV9 and TRBJ2-3; possible D gene TRBD1, 7 bases. Trimming shortened V by 4 bases and J by 4 bases, and 10 bases separated the two germline ends. The germline gives CDR1 SGDLS, CDR2 YYNGEE. This CDR3 has 13 amino acids. The CDR3 DNA follows: TGTGCCAGCAGCCCAGGGGGGTCAGATACGCAGTATTTT. Translated: CASSPGGSDTQYF.

The chain employs TRBV2 and TRBJ1-2, with D possibly TRBD1 on 6 matching bases. Germline loops: CDR1 SNHLY, CDR2 FYNNEI. V gave up 1 base and J gave up 8 bases, with 20 bases separating them. This CDR3 spans 16 amino acids. The CDR3 DNA follows: TGTGCCAGCAGTGAAGGGGGACACCAACTGGGATCCGGCTACACCTTC. Amino acid sequence: CASSEGGHQLGSGYTF.

J is TRBJ2-1 and V is TRBV2; TRBD2 matches 9 bases. The CDR3 spans 15 residues. Germline assignment: CDR1 SNHLY and CDR2 FYNNEI. After removal of 5 bases from V and 2 bases from J, the junction contained 4 bases not matched to a gene. The CDR3 loop reads CASSFVAGAYNEQFF. In DNA, the CDR3 is TGTGCCAGCAGTTTTGTAGCGGGGGCCTACAATGAGCAGTTCTTC.

This chain connects TRBV14 to TRBJ1-6; D might be TRBD1 (6 bases). From germline, CDR1 is SGHDN and CDR2 FVKESK. CDR3 length: 16 residues. The germline V and J ends were trimmed by 0 bases and 7 bases, with 13 bases remaining between them. CDR3 sequence: CASSQEGGAYNSPLHF. CDR3 DNA: TGTGCCAGCAGCCAAGAGGGGGGGGCTTACAATTCACCCCTCCACTTT.

The J gene is TRBJ2-3, the V gene TRBV15; TRBD2 aligns across 9 bases. This CDR3 comprises 15 residues. Germline loops: CDR1 LNHNV, CDR2 YYDKDF (reference sequence). Trimming cost V 6 bases and J 5 bases; bases outside gene matches: 9. CDR3 residues: CATRVAGAALDTQYF. In DNA, the CDR3 is TGTGCCACCAGAGTAGCGGGGGCCGCATTAGATACGCAGTATTTT. Filled out from reference TRBV15 and TRBJ2-3, the complete variable domain reads DAMVIQNPRYQVTQFGKPVTLSCSQTLNHNVMYWYQQKSSQAPKLLFHYYDKDFNNEADTPDNFQSRRPNTSFCFLDIRSPGLGDTAMYLCATRVAGAALDTQYFGPGTRLTVL.

This clone was found a few times. The V call is TRBV10-3, the J call TRBJ2-5; no reliable D call. Germline CDR1 is ENHRY and CDR2 is SYGVKD. V was clipped by 0 bases and J by 3 bases, with 8 bases between them. This CDR3 has 14 amino acids. DNA for the CDR3: TGTGCCATCAGTGAGTCCCTCGCCAAAGAGACCCAGTACTTC. Translation gives CAISESLAKETQYF.